The 24 T cell receptor beta chains below come from one sample, sequenced in a study of cytomegalovirus exposure and HLA in healthy donors. PCR used 60 Vbeta primers and 13 Jbeta primers. Sequenced by immunoSEQ multiplex PCR; TCRdb stores in-frame clones only, minus some. This table has 170,000 or so clones, 80% appearing once. The sequenced sample consisted of PBMCs. The receptors originated from a man aged 25 to 40 in good health and CMV-seropositive.

This clone was detected a few times. The chain joins TRBV19 to TRBJ2-4, with D maybe TRBD2 (5 bases). CDR3 length: 16 amino acids. Trimming took off 1 base at V and 1 base at J, with 11 bases between the two ends. CDR1 is LNHDA and CDR2 is SQIVND in the germline V gene (reference sequence). In DNA, the CDR3 is TGTGCCAGTAGTATAGCCGGAACTAGGGCCAAAAACATTCAGTACTTC. Residues: CASSIAGTRAKNIQYF.

The chain is built from TRBV7-2 and TRBJ1-2, with TRBD1 identical over 7 bases. This CDR3 has 13 amino acids. J lost 5 bases, V lost 5 bases, and 5 bases had no gene match. Germline-derived CDR1 and CDR2 are SGHTA and FQGNSA. This CDR3 is CASSLGQEYGYTF. CDR3 DNA sequence: TGTGCCAGCAGCCTAGGACAGGAGTATGGCTACACCTTC.

The CDR3 DNA is TGTGCCAGCATTGGTAGGGGAACTGAAGCTTTCTTT. It encodes CASIGRGTEAFF. The V gene is TRBV6-1, the J gene TRBJ1-1, with a possible D match to TRBD1 (5 bases). Trimming took off 7 bases at V and 5 bases at J, with 11 bases between the two ends. Germline V gene data show CDR1 as MNHNS and CDR2 as SASEGT. This CDR3 has 12 amino acids.

V is TRBV29-1 and J is TRBJ2-1, with a possible D match to TRBD1 (6 bases). The CDR3 extends over 14 amino acids. Deletions cut 7 bases from V and 12 bases from J, with 25 bases between. CDR1 SQVTM and CDR2 ANQGSEA come from the germline V gene. The DNA of the CDR3 is TGCAGCGGCGGCGACAGGCCCGACGAAGTGAGGCAGTTCTTC. Its translation: CSGGDRPDEVRQFF.

The CDR3 DNA reads as TGTGCCAGCATGAAGGAGGTGGGGGGGGCACTCACTGAAGCTTTCTTT. Translating it yields CASMKEVGGALTEAFF. The chain uses TRBV13 and TRBJ1-1, with D maybe TRBD1 (6 bases). V lost 7 bases and J lost 4, with 22 bases in between. CDR1 PRHDT and CDR2 FYEKMQ come from the germline V gene (reference sequence). The CDR3 loop spans 16 amino acids. Drawing the rest from reference TRBV13 and TRBJ1-1, the complete variable domain is AAGVIQSPRHLIKEKRETATLKCYPIPRHDTVYWYQQGPGQDPQFLISFYEKMQSDKGSIPDRFSAQQFSDYHSELNMSSLELGDSALYFCASMKEVGGALTEAFFGQGTRLTVV.

The chain combines TRBV5-5 with TRBJ2-3, with TRBD2 matching 10 bases. Per germline, CDR1 SGHKS and CDR2 YYEKEE (reference sequence). The CDR3 loop spans 16 amino acids. Trimming removed 3 bases from V and 2 bases from J; junction bases left unmatched: 6. The CDR3 protein is CASSWTSGQTTDTQYF. The DNA of the CDR3 is TGTGCCAGCAGCTGGACTAGCGGTCAGACCACAGATACGCAGTATTTT.

The V and J genes are TRBV10-3 and TRBJ2-1; 8 nucleotides match TRBD2. V was pared by 4 bases and J by 0 bases, with 8 bases of the junction left unmatched. The germline CDR1 and CDR2 sequences are ENHRY and SYGVKD. CDR3 length: 17 amino acids. This CDR3 reads CAISASGGASSYNEQFF. CDR3 nucleotides: TGTGCCATCAGTGCCAGCGGGGGAGCCAGCTCCTACAATGAGCAGTTCTTC.

The chain links TRBV4-1 to TRBJ1-3, with a weak D call TRBD1 (5 bases). This CDR3 has 16 amino acids. Trimming shortened V by 0 bases and J by 0 bases, and 9 bases separated the two germline ends. CDR1 and CDR2 (germline): MGHRA, YSYEKL. The CDR3 DNA follows: TGCGCCAGCAGCCAAGATCGGGGGGTCTCTGGAAACACCATATATTTT. The encoded protein is CASSQDRGVSGNTIYF.

The CDR3 spells CASSLTRLNEQFF. The CDR3 DNA reads as TGTGCCAGCAGCTTAACTAGGTTAAATGAGCAGTTCTTC. The chain carries TRBV14 and TRBJ2-1; D is perhaps TRBD2 (5 bases). Germline V gives CDR1 SGHDN, CDR2 FVKESK. Between the trimmed V and J ends, which lost 5 bases and 7 bases, there was a span of 12 bases. This CDR3 spans 13 amino acids.

The chain couples TRBV7-3 to TRBJ2-3; no clear D gene. CDR1 and CDR2 (germline): SGHTA, FQGTGA. V lost 5 bases to trimming and J lost 0 bases, with 3 bases between them. CDR3 size: 12 residues. As DNA, the CDR3 is TGTGCCAGCAGCCTCAGCACAGATACGCAGTATTTT. Protein: CASSLSTDTQYF.

This clone was counted a few times. The V gene is TRBV5-5, the J gene TRBJ1-2; unclear D gene. This CDR3 has 15 residues. Germline lookup yields CDR1 SGHKS and CDR2 YYEKEE (reference sequence). Trimming left V 4 bases short and J 6 bases short, with 19 bases between. DNA of the CDR3: TGTGCCAGCAGCCCGGAGAGTGGGAGGGCGAATGGCTACACCTTC. Amino acids: CASSPESGRANGYTF.

The sample holds a few counts of this clone. The germline gene is not matched at one end of the junction; a read error may be the cause. The genes are TRBV5-1 and TRBJ2-5, with 11 positions matching TRBD2. The J call may be in error: the DNA end matches TRBJ2-7 better. The CDR3 is 15 residues long. The germline V gene has CDR1 SGHRS and CDR2 YFSETQ. The CDR3 spells CASRLLLAGEDEQYF. CDR3 coding DNA: TGCGCCAGCCGCTTGCTACTAGCGGGAGAAGACGAGCAGTACTTC.

The chain is built from TRBV27 and TRBJ1-2, with D perhaps TRBD1 (5 bases). The germline V and J ends were trimmed by 4 bases and 4 bases, with 13 bases remaining between them. This CDR3 spans 14 amino acids. Germline assignment: CDR1 MNHEY and CDR2 SMNVEV (reference sequence). Here the CDR3 reads CASSWGGSAYGYTF. The DNA of the CDR3 is TGTGCCAGCAGTTGGGGCGGATCAGCCTATGGCTACACCTTC.

This clone occurred once. The rearrangement links TRBV4-1 to TRBJ2-5; D remains unclear. CDR3 length equals 16 residues. V lost 0 bases and J lost 4, with 15 bases in between. Germline CDR1 is MGHRA and CDR2 is YSYEKL. The CDR3 is CASSQDGTDFRETQYF. The CDR3 DNA reads TGCGCCAGCAGCCAAGATGGAACAGATTTTAGAGAGACCCAGTACTTC.

The chain carries TRBV5-1 and TRBJ2-4; a weak D match, TRBD1 (5 bases). Germline CDR1 is SGHRS and CDR2 is YFSETQ. The V end lost 0 bases, the J end lost 7 bases, and 17 bases lay between the germline ends. The CDR3 sequence is 16 residues long. The CDR3 sequence is CASSLGRGSNRNIQYF. The DNA of the CDR3 is TGCGCCAGCAGCTTGGGTAGGGGTTCAAATCGGAACATTCAGTACTTC. The full variable domain, its missing parts supplied by reference TRBV5-1 and TRBJ2-4, is KAGVTQTPRYLIKTRGQQVTLSCSPISGHRSVSWYQQTPGQGLQFLFEYFSETQRNKGNFPGRFSGRQFSNSRSEMNVSTLELGDSALYLCASSLGRGSNRNIQYFGAGTRLSVL.

The chain couples TRBV7-9 to TRBJ2-5; a possible D gene is TRBD1 (6 bases). Germline V gene sequence: CDR1 SEHNR, CDR2 FQNEAQ (reference sequence). CDR3 length: 16 residues. V gave up 1 base and J gave up 5 bases, with 17 bases separating them. CDR3 sequence reads: CASSLGDIVSSETQYF. For the CDR3, the DNA is TGTGCCAGCAGCTTAGGGGACATAGTATCAAGCGAGACCCAGTACTTC. Full variable domain (rest looked up from reference TRBV7-9 and TRBJ2-5): DTGVSQNPRHKITKRGQNVTFRCDPISEHNRLYWYRQTLGQGPEFLTYFQNEAQLEKSRLLSDRFSAERPKGSFSTLEIQRTEQGDSAMYLCASSLGDIVSSETQYFGPGTRLLVL.

The chain couples TRBV19 to TRBJ1-5, with D uncertain. The V end lost 2 bases, the J end lost 3 bases, and 5 bases lay between the germline ends. Germline loops: CDR1 LNHDA, CDR2 SQIVND (reference sequence). The CDR3 is 13 amino acids. The CDR3 region has the DNA TGTGCCAGTAGTATACAGGCCAATCAGCCCCAGCATTTT. Protein product: CASSIQANQPQHF.

This rearrangement joins TRBV2 to TRBJ1-3; TRBD1 is a possible D gene (6 bases). This CDR3 region has 14 residues. Germline CDR1 SNHLY, CDR2 FYNNEI. V was pared by 8 bases and J by 0 bases, with 11 bases between. The CDR3, as DNA: TGTGCCAGCGGGGGCTCCTTCTCTGGAAACACCATATATTTT. It specifies CASGGSFSGNTIYF.

The gene calls are TRBV27 and TRBJ1-6; the D is unclear. This CDR3 contains 14 residues. V lost 2 bases and J lost 9, with 11 bases in between. The germline V gene has CDR1 MNHEY and CDR2 SMNVEV (reference sequence). The CDR3 bases are TGTGCCAGCAGTTTAGTACCGGCGGGTTCACCCCTCCACTTT. Translated, it gives CASSLVPAGSPLHF.

This clone was seen more than once but under ten times. The V call is TRBV6-6, the J call TRBJ1-2, with D maybe TRBD1 (5 bases). This CDR3 contains 14 residues. The germline V gene has CDR1 MNHNY and CDR2 SVGAGI (reference sequence). The germline V and J ends were trimmed by 4 bases and 8 bases, with 17 bases remaining between them. The CDR3 DNA is TGTGCCAGCAGTTCTAACAAGGGAGGGGTGGGCTACACCTTC. Translation gives CASSSNKGGVGYTF.

The J gene is TRBJ2-7, the V gene TRBV6-4; TRBD2 agrees at 12 bases. The trim removed 6 bases at V and 2 bases at J, leaving 5 bases unmatched. There are 15 residues in the CDR3. Germline values: CDR1 MRHNA, CDR2 SNTAGT. The CDR3: CASSPGLAGAYEQYF. DNA of the CDR3: TGTGCCAGCAGCCCGGGACTAGCGGGCGCCTACGAGCAGTACTTC.

The CDR3 spells CASSNQQGRSPLHF. The CDR3 region has the DNA TGTGCCAGCAGCAATCAACAGGGCCGGTCACCCCTCCACTTT. The chain links TRBV9 to TRBJ1-6; weak D call: TRBD1 (6 bases). The CDR3 length is 14 residues. The V and J ends lost 4 bases and 10 bases respectively, with 15 bases between them. Germline assignment: CDR1 SGDLS and CDR2 YYNGEE.

The rearrangement joins TRBV29-1 to TRBJ2-3; D perhaps matches TRBD2 (5 bases). CDR3 length: 14 residues. The ends were cut back, 3 bases at V and 4 bases at J, with 14 bases in the middle. In germline, CDR1 is SQVTM, CDR2 ANQGSEA. The CDR3 DNA follows: TGCAGCGTTGATATGCGGGTTTTAGCAGATACGCAGTATTTT. The encoded protein is CSVDMRVLADTQYF.

The CDR3 nucleotides are TGTGCCAGCAGCTTAGAGAGACTAGCGGGAGGGAGATCAGGGCAGGATGAGCAGTTCTTC. It translates to CASSLERLAGGRSGQDEQFF. The rearrangement joins TRBV11-2 to TRBJ2-1; 14 bases agree with TRBD2. V shed 0 bases, J shed 8 bases, and the junction held 15 bases outside the gene matches. The V gene's germline CDR1 is SGHAT and CDR2 FQNNGV. This CDR3 has 20 residues.